This T cell receptor beta chain was sequenced during a study of T cells expressing NK-cell markers. For the study at large: It was from sorted CD3+CD56+NKG2C+, CD3+CD56+NKG2C- and CD3+CD56-NKG2C+ T cells that TCR beta repertoires came. Broader study findings: Among several donors, these clonotypes also ranked first in the CD3+CD56-NKG2C+ fraction.

Points on this clonotype: Its antigen is undetermined.

Germline V CDR1 and CDR2: SQVTM, ANQGSEA. The CDR3 extends over 14 amino acids. Using the 5' RACE reads, TCRdb records one entry per CDR3 protein without DNA. The listing records roughly 170,000 distinct CDR3 sequences. This receptor was obtained from a woman between 18 and 75 years old in good health. The specimen was blood T cells: a sorted CD56 or NKG2C T cell subset, CD4+ or CD8+ T cells, or bulk PBMC T cells (not recorded which). The chain carries TRBV29-1 and TRBJ1-6. CDR3 in amino acids: CSPDERSYNSPLHF. The variable domain in full, with the rest retrieved from reference TRBV29-1 and TRBJ1-6, is SAVISQKPSRDICQRGTSLTIQCQVDSQVTMMFWYRQQPGQSLTLIATANQGSEATYESGFVIDKFPISRPNLTFSTLTVSNMSPEDSSIYLCSPDERSYNSPLHFGNGTRLTVT.